This T cell receptor (beta chain) emerged from a study of OX40 agonist ivuxolimab in advanced cancers. The table lists this clone with a count of one. Only in-frame clones appear in the TCRdb table, and some are missing; sequencing was by immunoSEQ multiplex PCR. This sample carries nearly 110,000 clones, about nine tenths of them seen once, and the ten largest clones take approximately 0.52%. At baseline, cycle 4 day 1, and cycle 7 day 1, blood was sampled. Specimen: CD4+ or CD8+ T cells sorted from blood, collected in a trial of the OX40 agonist ivuxolimab. The origin of this receptor is an adult with an advanced solid tumor such as melanoma, head and neck, liver or kidney cancer.

The CDR3 nucleotides read TGTGCCAGCAGTGAACTGGGGGTTCAGCCCCAGCATTTT. This gives the protein CASSELGVQPQHF. The genes are TRBV6-5 and TRBJ1-5, with D possibly matching TRBD1 (5 bases). This CDR3 contains 13 residues. Germline V gene data show CDR1 as MNHEY and CDR2 as SVGAGI. Trimming removed 5 bases from V and 6 bases from J, with 11 bases in between.